These T cell receptor beta chains were read from a single sample in a study of T cells in Graves' hyperthyroidism and ophthalmopathy. TCRdb passed the multiplex PCR reads through MiXCR, listing each CDR3 protein once. The sample has 550,000 to 600,000 distinct CDR3 sequences; roughly 17% are singletons. Sequencing used blood. These receptors came from a woman aged 18-29 years with Graves' hyperthyroidism. Each CDR3 is given with its conserved first and last residue. D genes are given only for firm matches. Size values are once, few and many counts, or a class for expanded clones, and some rows have none.

clone_size,v_call,d_call,j_call,cdr3_aa,cdr3_nt
few,TRBV7-2,TRBD1,TRBJ2-1,CASSLIGGTGNFYNEQFF,TGTGCCAGCAGCTTAATCGGGGGGACAGGGAATTTCTACAATGAGCAGTTCTTC
many,TRBV20-1,TRBD1,TRBJ2-7,CSARGGTGFTYEQYF,TGCAGTGCTAGAGGGGGGACAGGATTTACCTACGAGCAGTACTTC
few,TRBV18,-,TRBJ2-7,CASSANQNSYEQYF,TGTGCCAGCTCAGCGAATCAGAACTCCTACGAGCAGTACTTC
-,TRBV20-1,TRBD2,TRBJ2-1,CSALLAVLAGEQFF,TGCAGTGCGCTTCTAGCGGTCCTGGCGGGGGAGCAGTTCTTC
many,TRBV7-9,-,TRBJ1-2,CASSSQGWHGYTF,TGTGCCAGCAGCTCCCAGGGGTGGCATGGCTACACCTTC
few,TRBV30,-,TRBJ2-1,CAWSVRPSYAEQFF,TGTGCCTGGAGTGTACGACCCTCCTACGCTGAGCAGTTCTTC
-,TRBV28,TRBD1,TRBJ2-7,CASTAGTGAYEQYF,TGTGCCAGCACCGCGGGGACAGGGGCCTACGAGCAGTACTTC
-,TRBV2,TRBD1,TRBJ1-4,CASRLTGGLEKLFF,TGTGCCAGCAGACTGACAGGGGGCCTGGAAAAACTGTTTTTT
many,TRBV20-1,TRBD2,TRBJ2-3,CSARDGSGTAGPDTQYF,TGCAGTGCTAGAGATGGTAGCGGGACCGCGGGTCCAGATACGCAGTATTTT
many,TRBV2,-,TRBJ1-1,CASSVHGNTEAFF,TGTGCCAGCAGTGTCCACGGGAACACTGAAGCTTTCTTT
few,TRBV20-1,TRBD2,TRBJ2-5,CSARDFSGNWETQYF,TGCAGTGCTAGAGATTTCAGCGGGAATTGGGAGACCCAGTACTTC
-,TRBV28,TRBD1,TRBJ1-5,CASSPPDRGEQPQHF,TGTGCCAGCAGTCCACCGGACAGGGGGGAACAGCCCCAGCATTTT
many,TRBV28,-,TRBJ2-1,CASSLAGSNEQFF,TGTGCCAGCAGTTTGGCCGGGAGTAATGAGCAGTTCTTC
-,TRBV24-1,TRBD1,TRBJ1-6,CATSETPGQGSYNSPLHF,TGTGCCACCAGTGAAACCCCGGGACAGGGCTCCTATAATTCACCCCTCCACTTT
-,TRBV5-1,-,TRBJ1-2,CASSLVGVNYGYTF,TGCGCCAGCAGCTTGGTGGGCGTTAACTATGGCTACACCTTC
few,TRBV2,-,TRBJ2-3,CASSEEADTQYF,TGTGCCAGCAGTGAGGAGGCAGATACGCAGTATTTT
few,TRBV11-3,TRBD2,TRBJ2-7,CASSPRGGPSSYEQYF,TGTGCCAGCAGCCCGCGCGGGGGGCCCAGCTCCTACGAGCAGTACTTC
-,TRBV20-1,TRBD2,TRBJ2-7,CSASLAGASEQYF,TGCAGTGCCTCCCTAGCGGGAGCTAGTGAGCAGTACTTC
many,TRBV4-1,-,TRBJ2-5,CASSQDRAVETQYF,TGCGCCAGCAGCCAAGATCGAGCCGTAGAGACCCAGTACTTC
few,TRBV29-1,-,TRBJ2-1,CSVEVINEQFF,TGCAGCGTTGAAGTAATCAATGAGCAGTTCTTC
few,TRBV9,-,TRBJ2-3,CASSVYGSTDTQYF,TGTGCCAGCAGCGTATATGGGTCCACAGATACGCAGTATTTT
-,TRBV7-9,TRBD2,TRBJ2-7,CASSSGGKEYEQYF,TGTGCCAGCAGCTCCGGGGGGAAAGAGTACGAGCAGTACTTC